One sample yielded the 23 T cell receptor beta chains listed below, sequenced in a study of T cells in localized non-small cell lung cancer. The protocol was immunoSEQ multiplex PCR, while the TCRdb copy is restricted to in-frame clones and leaves out a portion. The data contain under 7,000 clones, approximately 88% of them singletons. The sequencing used peripheral blood, collected before any cancer treatment. The receptors stem from an older male donor with stage I lung adenocarcinoma.

The chain has TRBV18 and TRBJ2-2, with D perhaps matching TRBD1 (6 bases). V lost 0 bases to trimming and J lost 3 bases, with 14 bases between them. From germline, CDR1 is KGHSH and CDR2 LQKENI. CDR3 length: 17 amino acids. As DNA, the CDR3 is TGTGCCAGCTCACCACCGCAGGGGTTGGGCGACACCGGGGAGCTGTTTTTT. Translation gives CASSPPQGLGDTGELFF.

This chain joins TRBV6-1 and TRBJ1-1; 7 nucleotides agree with TRBD1. The CDR3 is 13 amino acids. Germline assignment: CDR1 MNHNS and CDR2 SASEGT. V dropped 8 bases and J dropped 1; count of bases not matched to a gene: 4. CDR3 sequence: CASERQGNTEAFF. CDR3 nucleotides: TGTGCCAGCGAAAGACAGGGGAACACTGAAGCTTTCTTT.

This chain connects TRBV6-5 to TRBJ2-7; D unclear. V gave up 0 bases and J gave up 5 bases, with 14 bases separating them. The CDR3 is 15 amino acids. Germline values: CDR1 MNHEY, CDR2 SVGAGI. The CDR3 region has the DNA TGTGCCAGCAGTTACTCTGGGTTCCCCGGCGACGAGCAGTACGTC. Translated, it gives CASSYSGFPGDEQYV.

The rearrangement joins TRBV5-1 to TRBJ1-1, with a possible D match to TRBD1 (5 bases). V was trimmed by 4 bases and J by 4 bases, leaving 11 bases between them. CDR3 size: 13 residues. CDR1 SGHRS and CDR2 YFSETQ come from the germline V gene. The CDR3 is CASSPARGTEAFF. The CDR3, as DNA: TGCGCCAGCAGCCCGGCGAGGGGCACTGAAGCTTTCTTT.

The rearrangement links TRBV5-4 to TRBJ2-1; D is possibly TRBD2 (6 bases). The V gene lost 6 bases and the J gene lost 5 bases, with 18 bases spanning the gap. The CDR3 sequence is 15 residues long. Germline CDR1 reads SGHNT; CDR2 reads YYREEE (reference sequence). The CDR3 here is CASKIEGRGHNEQFF. CDR3 nucleotides: TGTGCCAGCAAAATTGAGGGGCGGGGACACAATGAGCAGTTCTTC.

The gene calls are TRBV4-1 and TRBJ1-2, with D perhaps TRBD1 (6 bases). CDR3 length: 14 residues. Trimming cost V 1 base and J 8 bases, with 14 bases left between them. CDR1 is MGHRA, CDR2 YSYEKL, per germline. The CDR3 spells CASSQGRGGRGYTF. The CDR3 DNA follows: TGCGCCAGCAGCCAAGGAAGGGGGGGGCGAGGCTACACCTTC.

This chain uses TRBV5-1 with TRBJ2-1, with a tentative D call TRBD1 (8 bases). The length of the CDR3 is 16 residues. The V and J ends lost 4 bases and 4 bases respectively, with 18 bases between them. CDR1 is SGHRS, CDR2 YFSETQ, per germline. Here the CDR3 reads CASSPLADRAYNEQFF. CDR3 DNA: TGCGCCAGCAGCCCCCTAGCGGACAGGGCGTACAATGAGCAGTTCTTC.

The gene calls are TRBV25-1 and TRBJ2-6; possible D gene TRBD1, 6 bases. Germline lookup yields CDR1 MGHDK and CDR2 SYGVNS. Between the trimmed V and J ends, which lost 8 bases and 1 base, there was a span of 18 bases. The CDR3 consists of 17 residues. The CDR3 sequence is CASEGVQGTSGANVLTF. The CDR3 coding sequence is TGTGCCAGCGAAGGGGTACAGGGTACTTCTGGGGCCAACGTCCTGACTTTC.

This chain joins TRBV29-1 and TRBJ1-4; the D is unclear. Germline V gives CDR1 SQVTM, CDR2 ANQGSEA. The CDR3 contains 13 residues. Trimming pared 4 bases from V and 8 bases from J, leaving 14 bases between. CDR3 region: CSVAETLGEKLFF. In nucleotides, the CDR3 is TGCAGCGTTGCTGAGACCCTGGGGGAAAAACTGTTTTTT.

This rearrangement joins TRBV29-1 to TRBJ1-4; D remains unclear. The V gene lost 6 bases and the J gene lost 5 bases, with 10 bases spanning the gap. The V gene's germline CDR1 is SQVTM and CDR2 ANQGSEA. This CDR3 region has 12 residues. As DNA, the CDR3 is TGCAGCGTGGTTACCTTCAATGAAAAACTGTTTTTT. Translated: CSVVTFNEKLFF.

The genes are TRBV5-1 and TRBJ2-7, with TRBD1 identical over 9 bases. Germline-derived CDR1 and CDR2 are SGHRS and YFSETQ. This CDR3 region has 14 residues. V trimming: 0 bases; J trimming: 6 bases; junction bases outside the gene matches: 4. CDR3 in DNA: TGCGCCAGCAGCTTGGGACAGGGGGAGCCCGAGCAGTACGTC. It translates to CASSLGQGEPEQYV.

The V gene is TRBV6-5, the J gene TRBJ1-3; the match to TRBD1 covers 7 bases. The germline CDR1 and CDR2 sequences are MNHEY and SVGAGI. CDR3 length equals 15 residues. The trim removed 4 bases at V and 4 bases at J, leaving 7 bases unmatched. CDR3 sequence: CASSSLTGAGNTIYF. Here the CDR3 DNA reads TGTGCCAGCAGTTCGCTCACAGGGGCCGGAAACACCATATATTTT.

V gene TRBV7-2 combines with J gene TRBJ1-2; 8 bases agree with TRBD1. The CDR3 is 15 residues long. J lost 3 bases, V lost 5 bases, and 8 bases had no gene match. Germline CDR1 and CDR2: SGHTA and FQGNSA. As DNA, the CDR3 is TGTGCCAGCAGCCTCTCGGGACAGGAATACTATGGCTACACCTTC. Protein: CASSLSGQEYYGYTF.

The chain combines TRBV5-4 with TRBJ2-3; D gene uncertain. Looked up from germline, CDR1 is SGHNT and CDR2 is YYREEE (reference sequence). This CDR3 is 15 amino acids long. V lost 0 bases and J lost 0, with 8 bases in between. CDR3 DNA sequence: TGTGCCAGCAGCTTGGCCCCGACTAGCACAGATACGCAGTATTTT. This gives the protein CASSLAPTSTDTQYF.

CDR3 in DNA: TGTGCCAGCAGTGTTGGAGTCGGTCCTCCTAGCACAGATACGCAGTATTTT. This encodes CASSVGVGPPSTDTQYF. The rearrangement uses TRBV25-1 and TRBJ2-3; D gene unclear. V lost 4 bases and J lost 0, with 17 bases in between. This CDR3 region has 17 residues. Germline assignment: CDR1 MGHDK and CDR2 SYGVNS.

The chain carries TRBV5-1 and TRBJ1-3, with 8 positions matching TRBD1. The CDR3 extends over 17 amino acids. Germline V lookup: CDR1 SGHRS, CDR2 YFSETQ. The J segment lost 1 base and the V segment lost 0 bases, leaving 6 bases of the junction unmatched. CDR3 loop: CASSLAGQGFSGNTIYF. CDR3 nucleotides: TGCGCCAGCAGCTTGGCAGGACAGGGTTTTTCTGGAAACACCATATATTTT.

The CDR3 is CASSPGGGLNTEAFF. The CDR3 DNA sequence: TGCGCCAGCAGCCCGGGCGGGGGACTGAACACTGAAGCTTTCTTT. The V and J genes are TRBV5-1 and TRBJ1-1, with D tentatively TRBD1 (5 bases). CDR3 size: 15 residues. From germline, CDR1 is SGHRS and CDR2 YFSETQ. V dropped 4 bases and J dropped 0 bases, with 13 bases sitting between them.

This chain uses TRBV7-3 with TRBJ1-5, with 7 bases fitting TRBD1. V gave up 4 bases and J gave up 8 bases; unmatched junction bases: 11. Germline-derived CDR1 and CDR2 are SGHTA and FQGTGA. This CDR3 region has 15 residues. This chain's CDR3 is CASSSTGTVGEPQHF. The CDR3 coding sequence is TGTGCCAGCAGCTCCACCGGGACAGTGGGTGAGCCCCAGCATTTT.

The rearrangement uses TRBV5-1 and TRBJ2-3; TRBD2 matches at 10 bases. V was clipped by 5 bases and J by 5 bases; unmatched bases: 11. Germline CDR1 is SGHRS and CDR2 is YFSETQ. The CDR3 length is 16 residues. CDR3 DNA sequence: TGCGCCAGCAGTTCCGGGACTAGCGAAGGAGGAGATACGCAGTATTTT. This translates into CASSSGTSEGGDTQYF.

This clone was recorded only once. This sequence joins TRBV29-1 and TRBJ1-1; 8 bases are shared with TRBD1. Germline values: CDR1 SQVTM, CDR2 ANQGSEA. The CDR3 is made up of 12 amino acids. The junction had 6 bases not matched to a gene; V was cut back by 5 bases and J by 7 bases. The CDR3 DNA follows: TGCAGCGTTCGGACAGGGCGGGTTGAAGCTTTCTTT. This codes for CSVRTGRVEAFF.

Concerning this clone: The junction does not match germline at one end; this may be a read error. Written as DNA, the CDR3 is TGTGCCGGCAGGGGTACAGGGGTCTACGAGCAGTACTTC. This gives the protein CAGRGTGVYEQYF. The V and J genes are TRBV2 and TRBJ2-7; 7 bases align to TRBD1. The CDR3 contains 13 residues. Germline assignment: CDR1 SNHLY and CDR2 FYNNEI.

The table lists this clone with a count of one. The chain carries TRBV5-1 and TRBJ1-4; D is undetermined. CDR1 is SGHRS, CDR2 YFSETQ, per germline. CDR3 length equals 14 residues. The germline V and J ends were trimmed by 7 bases and 4 bases, with 14 bases remaining between them. The CDR3 nucleotides are TGCGCCAGCTGCCCGGACGGAAGTAATGAAAAACTGTTTTTT. Translation gives CASCPDGSNEKLFF.

This chain uses TRBV9 with TRBJ1-1, with TRBD1 matching over 8 bases. The CDR3 sequence is 16 residues long. J lost 0 bases, V lost 5 bases, and 9 bases had no gene match. Germline CDR1 SGDLS, CDR2 YYNGEE. CDR3 sequence (DNA): TGTGCCAGCAGAGACCAGGGGGCGAATGTGAACACTGAAGCTTTCTTT. This gives the protein CASRDQGANVNTEAFF. Based on the CDR3 plus reference TRBV9 and TRBJ1-1, the full variable domain is DSGVTQTPKHLITATGQRVTLRCSPRSGDLSVYWYQQSLDQGLQFLIQYYNGEERAKGNILERFSAQQFPDLHSELNLSSLELGDSALYFCASRDQGANVNTEAFFGQGTRLTVV.